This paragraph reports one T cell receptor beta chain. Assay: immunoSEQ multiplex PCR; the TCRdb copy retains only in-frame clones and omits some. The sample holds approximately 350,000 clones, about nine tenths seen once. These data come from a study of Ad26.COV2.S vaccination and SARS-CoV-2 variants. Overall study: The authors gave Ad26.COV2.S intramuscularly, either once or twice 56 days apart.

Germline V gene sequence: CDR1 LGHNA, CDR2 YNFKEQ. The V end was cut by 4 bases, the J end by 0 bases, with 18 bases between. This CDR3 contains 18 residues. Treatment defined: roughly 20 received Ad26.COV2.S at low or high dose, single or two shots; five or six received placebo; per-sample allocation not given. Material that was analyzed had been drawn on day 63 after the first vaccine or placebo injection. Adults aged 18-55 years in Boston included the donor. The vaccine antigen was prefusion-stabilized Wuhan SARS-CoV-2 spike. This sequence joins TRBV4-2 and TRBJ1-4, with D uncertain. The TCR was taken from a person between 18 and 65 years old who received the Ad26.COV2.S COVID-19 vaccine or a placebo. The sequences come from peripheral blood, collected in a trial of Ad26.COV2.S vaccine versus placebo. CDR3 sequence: CASSPALVVGSTNEKLFF. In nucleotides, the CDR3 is TGTGCCAGCAGCCCAGCTCTTGTGGTTGGTTCAACTAATGAAAAACTGTTTTTT.